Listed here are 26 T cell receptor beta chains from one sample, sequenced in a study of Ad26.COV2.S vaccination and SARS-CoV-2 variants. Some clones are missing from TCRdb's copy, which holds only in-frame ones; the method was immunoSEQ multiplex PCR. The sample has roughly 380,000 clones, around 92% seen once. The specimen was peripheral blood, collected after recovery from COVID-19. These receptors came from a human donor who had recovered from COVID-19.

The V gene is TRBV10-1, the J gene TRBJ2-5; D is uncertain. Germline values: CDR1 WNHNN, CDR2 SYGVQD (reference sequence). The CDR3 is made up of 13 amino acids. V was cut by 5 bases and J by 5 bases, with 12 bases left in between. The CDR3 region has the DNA TGCGCCAGCAGTTCGACATCGAGGGAGACCCAGTACTTC. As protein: CASSSTSRETQYF.

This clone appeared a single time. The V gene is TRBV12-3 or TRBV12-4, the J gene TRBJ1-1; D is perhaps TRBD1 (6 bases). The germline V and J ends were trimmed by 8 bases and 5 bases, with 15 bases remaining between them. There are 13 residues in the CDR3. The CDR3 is CASEGVRRTEAFF. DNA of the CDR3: TGTGCCAGCGAGGGGGTTCGGAGAACTGAAGCTTTCTTT.

The CDR3 coding sequence is TGTGCCAGCAGCCCCCCAGGGGGCACGGGGGTGTCACCCCTCCACTTT. It yields the protein CASSPPGGTGVSPLHF. This chain links TRBV7-2 with TRBJ1-6, with TRBD1 matching over 8 bases. This CDR3 contains 16 residues. V lost 5 bases, J lost 10 bases, and 13 bases stayed unmatched. Germline V gene data show CDR1 as SGHTA and CDR2 as FQGNSA.

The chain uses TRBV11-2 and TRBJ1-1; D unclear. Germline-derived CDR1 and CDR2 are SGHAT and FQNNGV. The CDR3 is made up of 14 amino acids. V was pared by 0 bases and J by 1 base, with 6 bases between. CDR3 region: CASSLEISNTEAFF. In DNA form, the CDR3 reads TGTGCCAGCAGCTTAGAGATTTCGAACACTGAAGCTTTCTTT.

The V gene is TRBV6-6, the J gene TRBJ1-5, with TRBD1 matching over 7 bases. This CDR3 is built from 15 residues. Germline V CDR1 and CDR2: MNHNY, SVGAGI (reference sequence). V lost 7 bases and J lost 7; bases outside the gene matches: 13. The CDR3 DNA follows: TGTGCCAGCACCACCCATGTGACAGGGAAACAGCCCCAGCATTTT. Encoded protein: CASTTHVTGKQPQHF.

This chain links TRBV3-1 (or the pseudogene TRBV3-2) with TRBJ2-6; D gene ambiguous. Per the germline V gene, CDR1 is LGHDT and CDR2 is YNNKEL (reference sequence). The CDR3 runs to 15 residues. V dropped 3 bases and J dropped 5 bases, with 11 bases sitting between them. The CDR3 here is CASSQTISRANVLTF. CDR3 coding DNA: TGTGCCAGCAGCCAGACCATTAGCAGGGCCAACGTCCTGACTTTC.

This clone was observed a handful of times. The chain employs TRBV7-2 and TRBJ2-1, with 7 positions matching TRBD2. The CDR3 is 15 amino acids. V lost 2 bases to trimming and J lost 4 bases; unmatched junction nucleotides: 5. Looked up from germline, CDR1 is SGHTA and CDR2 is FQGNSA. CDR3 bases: TGTGCCAGCAGCTTAAGTGGCGGGGGATACAATGAGCAGTTCTTC. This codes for CASSLSGGGYNEQFF.

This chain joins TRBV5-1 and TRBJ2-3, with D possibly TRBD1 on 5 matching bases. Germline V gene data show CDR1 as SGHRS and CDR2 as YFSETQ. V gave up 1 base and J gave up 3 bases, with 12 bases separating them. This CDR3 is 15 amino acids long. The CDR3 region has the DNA TGCGCCAGCAGCTTGACAGGAGCTGGGACAGATACGCAGTATTTT. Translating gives CASSLTGAGTDTQYF.

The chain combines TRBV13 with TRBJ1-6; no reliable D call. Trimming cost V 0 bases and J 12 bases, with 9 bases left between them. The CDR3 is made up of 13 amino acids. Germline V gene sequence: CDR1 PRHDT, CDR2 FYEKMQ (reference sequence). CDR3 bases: TGTGCCAGCAGCTTAGGCCGGTCCCTACCCCTCCACTTT. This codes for CASSLGRSLPLHF.

CDR3 residues: CASSGPARGTEAFF. CDR3 coding DNA: TGTGCCAGCAGTGGGCCGGCCAGGGGGACAGAAGCTTTCTTT. This chain uses TRBV2 with TRBJ1-1; 7 bases align to TRBD1. V was clipped by 4 bases and J by 8 bases; unmatched bases: 10. Per the germline V gene, CDR1 is SNHLY and CDR2 is FYNNEI. The CDR3 runs to 14 residues.

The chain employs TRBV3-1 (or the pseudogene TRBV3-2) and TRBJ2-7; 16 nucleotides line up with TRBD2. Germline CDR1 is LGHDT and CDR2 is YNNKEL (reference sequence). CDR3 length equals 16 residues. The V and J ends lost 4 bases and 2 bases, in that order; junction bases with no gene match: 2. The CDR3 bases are TGTGCCAGCAGCCCAGGGACTAGCGGGGGGGCCTACGAGCAGTACTTC. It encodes CASSPGTSGGAYEQYF.

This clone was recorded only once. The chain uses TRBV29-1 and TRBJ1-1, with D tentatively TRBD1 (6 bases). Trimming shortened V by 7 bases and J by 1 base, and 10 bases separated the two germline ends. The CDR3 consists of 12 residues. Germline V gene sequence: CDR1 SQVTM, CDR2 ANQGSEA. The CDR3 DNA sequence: TGCAGCGGCCGGGACAAGAACACTGAAGCTTTCTTT. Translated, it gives CSGRDKNTEAFF. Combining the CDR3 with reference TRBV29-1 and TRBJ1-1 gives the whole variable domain SAVISQKPSRDICQRGTSLTIQCQVDSQVTMMFWYRQQPGQSLTLIATANQGSEATYESGFVIDKFPISRPNLTFSTLTVSNMSPEDSSIYLCSGRDKNTEAFFGQGTRLTVV.

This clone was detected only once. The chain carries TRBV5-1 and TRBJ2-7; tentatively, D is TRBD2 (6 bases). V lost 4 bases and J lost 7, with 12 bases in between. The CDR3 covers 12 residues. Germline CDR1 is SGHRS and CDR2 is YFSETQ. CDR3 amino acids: CASSINREEQYF. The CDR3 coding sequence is TGCGCCAGCAGCATCAACCGGGAGGAGCAGTACTTC. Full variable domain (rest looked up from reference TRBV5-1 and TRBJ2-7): KAGVTQTPRYLIKTRGQQVTLSCSPISGHRSVSWYQQTPGQGLQFLFEYFSETQRNKGNFPGRFSGRQFSNSRSEMNVSTLELGDSALYLCASSINREEQYFGPGTRLTVT.

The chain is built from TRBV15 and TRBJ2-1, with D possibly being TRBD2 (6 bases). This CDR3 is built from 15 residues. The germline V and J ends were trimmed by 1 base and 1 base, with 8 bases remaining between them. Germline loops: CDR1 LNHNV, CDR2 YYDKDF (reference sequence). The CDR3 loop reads CATSRGGVSYNEQFF. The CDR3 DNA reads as TGTGCCACCAGCAGAGGCGGGGTGTCCTACAATGAGCAGTTCTTC.

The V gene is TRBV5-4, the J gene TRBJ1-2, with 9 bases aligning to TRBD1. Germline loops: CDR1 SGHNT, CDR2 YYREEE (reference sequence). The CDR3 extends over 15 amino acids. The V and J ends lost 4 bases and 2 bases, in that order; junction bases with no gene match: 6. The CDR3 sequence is CASSQRQGGNYGYTF. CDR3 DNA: TGTGCCAGCAGCCAAAGACAGGGGGGGAACTATGGCTACACCTTC. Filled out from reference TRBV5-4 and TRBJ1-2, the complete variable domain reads ETGVTQSPTHLIKTRGQQVTLRCSSQSGHNTVSWYQQALGQGPQFIFQYYREEENGRGNFPPRFSGLQFPNYSSELNVNALELDDSALYLCASSQRQGGNYGYTFGSGTRLTVV.

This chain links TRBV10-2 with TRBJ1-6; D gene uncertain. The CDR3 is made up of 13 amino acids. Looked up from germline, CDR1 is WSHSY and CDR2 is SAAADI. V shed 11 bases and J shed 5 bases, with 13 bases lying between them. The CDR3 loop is CALGANDNSPLHF. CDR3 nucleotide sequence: TGCGCCCTCGGAGCCAACGATAATTCACCCCTCCACTTT.

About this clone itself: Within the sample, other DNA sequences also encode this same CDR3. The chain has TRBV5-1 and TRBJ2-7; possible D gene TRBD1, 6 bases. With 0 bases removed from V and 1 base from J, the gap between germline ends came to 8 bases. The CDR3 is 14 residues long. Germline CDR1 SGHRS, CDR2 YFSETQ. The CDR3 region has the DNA TGCGCCAGCAGCTTGGTAGGGGGTTCCTACGAGCAGTACTTC. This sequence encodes CASSLVGGSYEQYF.

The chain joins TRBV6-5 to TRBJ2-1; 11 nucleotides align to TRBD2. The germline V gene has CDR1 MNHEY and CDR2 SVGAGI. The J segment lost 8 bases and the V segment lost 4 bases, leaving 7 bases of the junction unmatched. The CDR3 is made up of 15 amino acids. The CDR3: CASSFLAGGNDEQFF. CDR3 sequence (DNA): TGTGCCAGCAGTTTTCTAGCGGGGGGCAACGATGAGCAGTTCTTC.

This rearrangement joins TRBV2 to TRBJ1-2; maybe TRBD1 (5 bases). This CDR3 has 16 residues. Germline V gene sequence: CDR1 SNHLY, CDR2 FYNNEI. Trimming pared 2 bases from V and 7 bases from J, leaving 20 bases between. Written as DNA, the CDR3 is TGTGCCAGCAGTGAACGGCGAGGGACCGGTTTCGGTGGCTACACCTTC. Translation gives CASSERRGTGFGGYTF. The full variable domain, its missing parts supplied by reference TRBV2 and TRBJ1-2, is EPEVTQTPSHQVTQMGQEVILRCVPISNHLYFYWYRQILGQKVEFLVSFYNNEISEKSEIFDDQFSVERPDGSNFTLKIRSTKLEDSAMYFCASSERRGTGFGGYTFGSGTRLTVV.

The DNA of the CDR3 is TGTGCCAGTAGTCCGGGACGGTGGAACACTGAAGCTTTCTTT. Translation: CASSPGRWNTEAFF. This rearrangement joins TRBV19 to TRBJ1-1; D perhaps matches TRBD1 (5 bases). Trimming removed 5 bases at V and 1 base at J, with 11 bases between. From germline, CDR1 is LNHDA and CDR2 SQIVND (reference sequence). The CDR3 runs 14 residues.

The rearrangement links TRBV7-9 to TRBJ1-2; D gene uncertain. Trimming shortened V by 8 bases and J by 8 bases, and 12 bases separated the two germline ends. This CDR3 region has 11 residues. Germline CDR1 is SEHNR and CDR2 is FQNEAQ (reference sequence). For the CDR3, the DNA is TGTGCCAGCGGCCCCGGGAACGGCTACACCTTC. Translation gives CASGPGNGYTF.

CDR3 sequence reads: CASSFSGEQGGNQPQHF. In DNA form, the CDR3 reads TGTGCCAGCAGTTTTAGTGGGGAACAGGGGGGGAATCAGCCCCAGCATTTT. This chain links TRBV27 with TRBJ1-5; 8 nucleotides match TRBD1. After removal of 3 bases from V and 4 bases from J, the junction contained 11 bases not matched to a gene. The CDR3 runs 17 residues. Germline V gene data show CDR1 as MNHEY and CDR2 as SMNVEV (reference sequence).

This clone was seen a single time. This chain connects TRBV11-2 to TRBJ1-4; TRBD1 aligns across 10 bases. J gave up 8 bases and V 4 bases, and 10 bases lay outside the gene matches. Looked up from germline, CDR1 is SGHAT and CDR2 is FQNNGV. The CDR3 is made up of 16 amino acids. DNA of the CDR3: TGTGCCAGCAGCTCGATTAGGGACAGGGGTCGCGAAAAACTGTTTTTT. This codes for CASSSIRDRGREKLFF.

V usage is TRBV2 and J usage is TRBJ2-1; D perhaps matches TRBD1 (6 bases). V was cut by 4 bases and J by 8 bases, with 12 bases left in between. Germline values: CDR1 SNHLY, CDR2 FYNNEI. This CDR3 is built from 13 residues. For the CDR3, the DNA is TGTGCCAGCAGTGCTACAGGGTGGGATGAGCAGTTCTTC. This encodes CASSATGWDEQFF.

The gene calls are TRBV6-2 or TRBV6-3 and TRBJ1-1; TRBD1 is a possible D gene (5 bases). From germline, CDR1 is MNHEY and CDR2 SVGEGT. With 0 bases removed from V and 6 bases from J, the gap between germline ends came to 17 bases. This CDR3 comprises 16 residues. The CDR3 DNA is TGTGCCAGCAGTTACTCGTTAGACACAGGTACGGCTGAAGCTTTCTTT. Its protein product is CASSYSLDTGTAEAFF.

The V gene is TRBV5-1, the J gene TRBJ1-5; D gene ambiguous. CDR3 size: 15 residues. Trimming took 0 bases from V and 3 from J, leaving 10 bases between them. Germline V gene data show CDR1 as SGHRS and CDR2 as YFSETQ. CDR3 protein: CASSLDGLNNQPQHF. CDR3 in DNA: TGCGCCAGCAGCTTGGACGGGTTAAACAATCAGCCCCAGCATTTT.